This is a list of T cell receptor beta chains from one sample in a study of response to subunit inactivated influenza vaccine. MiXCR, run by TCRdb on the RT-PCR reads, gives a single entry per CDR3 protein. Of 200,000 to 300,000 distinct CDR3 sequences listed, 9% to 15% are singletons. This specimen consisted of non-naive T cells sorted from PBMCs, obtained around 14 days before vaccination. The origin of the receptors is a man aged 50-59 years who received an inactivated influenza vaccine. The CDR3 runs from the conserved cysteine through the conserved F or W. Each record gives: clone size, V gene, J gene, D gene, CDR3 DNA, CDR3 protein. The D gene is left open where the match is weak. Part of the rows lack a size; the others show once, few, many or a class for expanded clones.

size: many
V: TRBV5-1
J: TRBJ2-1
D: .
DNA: TGCGCCAGCAGCTTAAATGGCGGTGACAATGAGCAGTTCTTC
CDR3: CASSLNGGDNEQFF

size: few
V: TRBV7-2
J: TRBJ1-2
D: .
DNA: TGTGCCAGCAGCCAACAGGCGAACTATGGCTACACCTTC
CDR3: CASSQQANYGYTF

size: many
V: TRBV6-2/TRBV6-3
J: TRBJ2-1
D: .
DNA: TGTGCCAGCAGTTACCCCAAAGGGTCGGCATACAATGAGCAGTTCTTC
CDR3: CASSYPKGSAYNEQFF

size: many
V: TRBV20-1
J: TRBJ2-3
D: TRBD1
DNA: TGCAGTGCTTCGACAGGGTCGGCGACAGATACGCAGTATTTT
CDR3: CSASTGSATDTQYF

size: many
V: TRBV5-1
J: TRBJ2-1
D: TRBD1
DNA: TGCGCCAGCAGCCCAGGGGGCTCCGATGAGCAGTTCTTC
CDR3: CASSPGGSDEQFF

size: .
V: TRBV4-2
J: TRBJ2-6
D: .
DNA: TGTGCCAGCAGCCAACGAAATGGGGACTTCGGGGCCAACGTCCTGACTTTC
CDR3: CASSQRNGDFGANVLTF

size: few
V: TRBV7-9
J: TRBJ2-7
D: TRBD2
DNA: TGTGCCAGCAGGAGCGGGGGGGCCTCCTACGAGCAGTACTTC
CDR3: CASRSGGASYEQYF

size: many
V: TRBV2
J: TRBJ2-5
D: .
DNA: TGTGCCAGCAACACCGGGAGTGGGACCCAGTACTTC
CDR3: CASNTGSGTQYF

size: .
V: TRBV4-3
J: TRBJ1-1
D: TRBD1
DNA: TGCGCCAGCAGCCAAGAGACAGGGACATACACTGAAGCTTTCTTT
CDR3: CASSQETGTYTEAFF

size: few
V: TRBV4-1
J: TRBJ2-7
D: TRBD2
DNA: TGCGCCAGCAGCCCCGAAGCGCGGGGGGGCGCAACTTCCTACGAGCAGTACTTC
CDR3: CASSPEARGGATSYEQYF

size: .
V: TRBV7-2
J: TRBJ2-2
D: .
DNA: TGTGCCAGCAGCTTGGGGGGTTCGAGGGAGCTGTTTTTT
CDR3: CASSLGGSRELFF

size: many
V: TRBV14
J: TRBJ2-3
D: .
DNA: TGTGCCAGCAGCCAATTGACAAAGACAGATACGCAGTATTTT
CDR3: CASSQLTKTDTQYF

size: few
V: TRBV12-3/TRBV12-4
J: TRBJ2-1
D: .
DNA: TGTGCCAGCAGTGCCCAGTCCAAGTTGCAGTTCTTC
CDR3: CASSAQSKLQFF

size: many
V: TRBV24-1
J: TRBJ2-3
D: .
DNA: TGTGCCACCAGTGATGCCTTATACAGGGACAGCACAGATACGCAGTATTTT
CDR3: CATSDALYRDSTDTQYF

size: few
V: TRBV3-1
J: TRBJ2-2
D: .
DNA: TGTGCCAGCAGCCAAAGGAACCTGGGGGAGCTGTTTTTT
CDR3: CASSQRNLGELFF

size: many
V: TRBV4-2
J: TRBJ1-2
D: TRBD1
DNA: TGTGCCAGCAGCCAAGAGACAGGGTATGGCTACACCTTC
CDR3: CASSQETGYGYTF

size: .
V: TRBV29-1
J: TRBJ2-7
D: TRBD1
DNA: TGCAGCGTTGTGGGGGAAGACAGGGACCCCTACGAGCAGTACTTC
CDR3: CSVVGEDRDPYEQYF

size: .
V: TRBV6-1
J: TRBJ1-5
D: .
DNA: TGTGCCAGCAGGCCCCAACAGGGACGGCAGCCCCAGCATTTT
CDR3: CASRPQQGRQPQHF

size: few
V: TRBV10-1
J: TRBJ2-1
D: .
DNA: TGCGCCAGCAGTGAGTCGGGAGCATCCACGGAGCAGTTCTTC
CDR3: CASSESGASTEQFF

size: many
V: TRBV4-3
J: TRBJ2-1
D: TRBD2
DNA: TGCGCCAGCAGCCAGCTGGGACTAGCAGTGATCAATGAGCAGTTCTTC
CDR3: CASSQLGLAVINEQFF

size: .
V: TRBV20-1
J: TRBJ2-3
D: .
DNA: TGCAGTGCTAGCACCCCGGCGGGGAACACAGATACGCAGTATTTT
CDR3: CSASTPAGNTDTQYF

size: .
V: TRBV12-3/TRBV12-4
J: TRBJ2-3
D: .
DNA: TGTGCCAGCAGTTTAATGGGATTGAGGGTAGATACGCAGTATTTT
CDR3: CASSLMGLRVDTQYF